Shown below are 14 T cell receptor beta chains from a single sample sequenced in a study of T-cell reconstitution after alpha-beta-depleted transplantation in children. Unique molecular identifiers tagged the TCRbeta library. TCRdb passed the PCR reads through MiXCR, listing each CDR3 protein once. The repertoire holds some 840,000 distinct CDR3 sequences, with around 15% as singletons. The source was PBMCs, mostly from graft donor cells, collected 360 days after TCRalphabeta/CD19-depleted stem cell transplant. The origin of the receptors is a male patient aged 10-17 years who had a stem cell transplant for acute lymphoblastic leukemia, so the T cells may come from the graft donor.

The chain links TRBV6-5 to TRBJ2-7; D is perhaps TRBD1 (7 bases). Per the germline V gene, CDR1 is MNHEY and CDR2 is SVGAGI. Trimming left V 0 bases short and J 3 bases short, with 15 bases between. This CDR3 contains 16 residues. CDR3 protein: CASSYSRGVWGYEQYF. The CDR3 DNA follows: TGTGCCAGCAGTTACTCCAGGGGGGTATGGGGCTACGAGCAGTACTTC.

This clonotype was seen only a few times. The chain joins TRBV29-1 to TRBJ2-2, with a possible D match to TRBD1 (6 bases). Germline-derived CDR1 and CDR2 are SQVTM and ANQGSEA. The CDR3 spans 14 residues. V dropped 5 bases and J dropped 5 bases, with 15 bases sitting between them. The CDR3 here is CSVIGQGLTGELFF. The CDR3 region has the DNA TGCAGCGTTATAGGGCAGGGGTTGACCGGGGAGCTGTTTTTT.

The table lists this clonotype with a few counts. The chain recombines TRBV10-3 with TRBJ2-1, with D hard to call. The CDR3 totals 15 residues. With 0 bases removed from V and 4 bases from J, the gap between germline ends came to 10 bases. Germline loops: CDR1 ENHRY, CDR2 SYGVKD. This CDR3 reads CAISESKRPYNEQFF. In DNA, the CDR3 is TGTGCCATCAGTGAGTCGAAGCGCCCATACAATGAGCAGTTCTTC.

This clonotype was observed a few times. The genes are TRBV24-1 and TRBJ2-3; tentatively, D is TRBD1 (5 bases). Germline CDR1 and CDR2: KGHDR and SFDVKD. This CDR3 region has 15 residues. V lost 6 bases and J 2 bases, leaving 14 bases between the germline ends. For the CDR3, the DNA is TGTGCCACCAGTTCAACAAGGGGTACCACAGATACGCAGTATTTT. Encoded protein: CATSSTRGTTDTQYF.

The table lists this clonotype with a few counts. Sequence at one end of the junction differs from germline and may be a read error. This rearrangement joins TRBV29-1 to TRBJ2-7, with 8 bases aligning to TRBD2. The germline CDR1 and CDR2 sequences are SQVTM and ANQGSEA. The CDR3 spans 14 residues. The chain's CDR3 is CSVIREGPSHEQYF. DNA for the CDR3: TGCAGCGTTATCCGGGAGGGCCCCTCCCACGAGCAGTACTTC.

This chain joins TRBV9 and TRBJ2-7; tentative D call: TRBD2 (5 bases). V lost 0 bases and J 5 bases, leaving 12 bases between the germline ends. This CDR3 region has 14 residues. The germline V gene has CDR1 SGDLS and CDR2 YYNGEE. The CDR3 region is CASSVAGVEDEQYF. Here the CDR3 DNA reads TGTGCCAGCAGCGTAGCCGGGGTGGAGGACGAGCAGTACTTC.

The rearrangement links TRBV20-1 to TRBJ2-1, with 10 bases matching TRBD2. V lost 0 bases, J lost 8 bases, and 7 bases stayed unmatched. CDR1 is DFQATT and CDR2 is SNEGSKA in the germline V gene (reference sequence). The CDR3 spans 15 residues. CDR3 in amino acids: CSARDSGRSLDEQFF. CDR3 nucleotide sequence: TGCAGTGCTAGAGATAGCGGGAGGAGCTTAGATGAGCAGTTCTTC.

The CDR3 is CASSWGGEGPQHF. The CDR3, as DNA: TGCGCCAGCAGCTGGGGCGGGGAAGGACCCCAGCATTTT. This chain links TRBV5-1 with TRBJ1-5; perhaps TRBD1 as D (5 bases). The CDR3 is made up of 13 amino acids. V gave up 3 bases and J gave up 10 bases, with 14 bases separating them. Germline V gene data show CDR1 as SGHRS and CDR2 as YFSETQ.

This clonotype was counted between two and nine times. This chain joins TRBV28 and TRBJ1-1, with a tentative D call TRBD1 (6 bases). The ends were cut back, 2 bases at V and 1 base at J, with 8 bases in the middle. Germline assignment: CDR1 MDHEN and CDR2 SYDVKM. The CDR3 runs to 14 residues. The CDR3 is CASSLQDRNTEAFF. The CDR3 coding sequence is TGTGCCAGCAGTTTACAGGACAGGAACACTGAAGCTTTCTTT.

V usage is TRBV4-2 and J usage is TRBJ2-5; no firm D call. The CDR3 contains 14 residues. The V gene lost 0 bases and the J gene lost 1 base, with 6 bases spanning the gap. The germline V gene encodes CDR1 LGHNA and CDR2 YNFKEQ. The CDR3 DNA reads TGTGCCAGCAGCCAAGATGTAAGCCAAGAGACCCAGTACTTC. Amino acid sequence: CASSQDVSQETQYF.

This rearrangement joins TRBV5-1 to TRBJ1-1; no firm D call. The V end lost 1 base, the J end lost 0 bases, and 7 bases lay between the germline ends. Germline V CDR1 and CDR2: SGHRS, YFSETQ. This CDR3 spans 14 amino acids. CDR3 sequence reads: CASSLFLLNTEAFF. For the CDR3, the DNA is TGCGCCAGCAGCTTGTTTTTATTGAACACTGAAGCTTTCTTT.

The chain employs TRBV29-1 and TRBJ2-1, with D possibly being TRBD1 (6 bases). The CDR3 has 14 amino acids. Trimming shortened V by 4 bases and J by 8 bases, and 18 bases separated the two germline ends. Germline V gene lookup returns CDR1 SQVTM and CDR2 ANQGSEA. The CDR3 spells CSVVSSPPGDEQFF. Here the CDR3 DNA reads TGCAGCGTTGTATCTAGTCCACCAGGGGATGAGCAGTTCTTC.

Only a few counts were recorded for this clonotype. The CDR3 DNA reads as TGTGCCAGCAGCTGGGCAGCAGCAATCTACGAGCAGTACTTC. Its protein product is CASSWAAAIYEQYF. V is TRBV5-6 and J is TRBJ2-7; D not certain. Germline CDR1 and CDR2: SGHDT and YYEEEE. This CDR3 spans 14 amino acids. Deletions cut 3 bases from V and 3 bases from J, with 13 bases between.

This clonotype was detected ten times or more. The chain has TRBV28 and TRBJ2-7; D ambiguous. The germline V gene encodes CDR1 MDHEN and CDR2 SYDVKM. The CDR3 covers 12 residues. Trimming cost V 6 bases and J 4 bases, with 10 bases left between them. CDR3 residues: CASSAQSYEQYF. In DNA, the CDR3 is TGTGCCAGCAGCGCCCAAAGTTACGAGCAGTACTTC.